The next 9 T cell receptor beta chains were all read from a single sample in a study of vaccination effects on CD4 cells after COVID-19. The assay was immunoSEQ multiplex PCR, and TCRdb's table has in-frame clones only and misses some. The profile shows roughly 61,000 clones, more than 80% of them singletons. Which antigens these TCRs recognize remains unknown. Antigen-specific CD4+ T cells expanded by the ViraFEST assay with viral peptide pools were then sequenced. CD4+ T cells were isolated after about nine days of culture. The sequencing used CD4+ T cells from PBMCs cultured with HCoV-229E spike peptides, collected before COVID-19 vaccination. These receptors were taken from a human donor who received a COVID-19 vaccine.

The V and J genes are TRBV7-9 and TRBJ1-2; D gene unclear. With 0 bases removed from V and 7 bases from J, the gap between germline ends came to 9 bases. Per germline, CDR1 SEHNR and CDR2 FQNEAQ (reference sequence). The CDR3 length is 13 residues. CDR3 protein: CASSLALAVGYTF. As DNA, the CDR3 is TGTGCCAGCAGCTTAGCTCTGGCCGTTGGCTACACCTTC.

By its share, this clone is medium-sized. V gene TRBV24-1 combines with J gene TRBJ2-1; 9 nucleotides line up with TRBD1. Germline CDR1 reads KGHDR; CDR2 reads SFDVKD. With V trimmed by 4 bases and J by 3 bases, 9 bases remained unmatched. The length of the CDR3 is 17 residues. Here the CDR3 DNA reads TGTGCCACCAGTGACAGTATGACAGGGGGTCACTACAATGAGCAGTTCTTC. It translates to CATSDSMTGGHYNEQFF.

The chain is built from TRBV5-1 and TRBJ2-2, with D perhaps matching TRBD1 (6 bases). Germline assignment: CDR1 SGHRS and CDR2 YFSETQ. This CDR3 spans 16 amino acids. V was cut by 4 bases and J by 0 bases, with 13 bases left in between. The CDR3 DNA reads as TGCGCCAGCAGCCGTGAGGGACATCCGAACACCGGGGAGCTGTTTTTT. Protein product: CASSREGHPNTGELFF. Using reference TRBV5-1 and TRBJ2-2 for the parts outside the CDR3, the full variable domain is KAGVTQTPRYLIKTRGQQVTLSCSPISGHRSVSWYQQTPGQGLQFLFEYFSETQRNKGNFPGRFSGRQFSNSRSEMNVSTLELGDSALYLCASSREGHPNTGELFFGEGSRLTVL.

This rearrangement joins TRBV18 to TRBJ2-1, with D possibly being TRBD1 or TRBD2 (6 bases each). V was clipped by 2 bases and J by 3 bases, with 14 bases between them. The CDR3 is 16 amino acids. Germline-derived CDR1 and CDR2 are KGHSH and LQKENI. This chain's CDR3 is CASSPGGGQLYNEQFF. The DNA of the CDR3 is TGTGCCAGCTCACCAGGAGGGGGGCAACTCTACAATGAGCAGTTCTTC. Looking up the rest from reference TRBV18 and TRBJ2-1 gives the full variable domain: NAGVMQNPRHLVRRRGQEARLRCSPMKGHSHVYWYRQLPEEGLKFMVYLQKENIIDESGMPKERFSAEFPKEGPSILRIQQVVRGDSAAYFCASSPGGGQLYNEQFFGPGTRLTVL.

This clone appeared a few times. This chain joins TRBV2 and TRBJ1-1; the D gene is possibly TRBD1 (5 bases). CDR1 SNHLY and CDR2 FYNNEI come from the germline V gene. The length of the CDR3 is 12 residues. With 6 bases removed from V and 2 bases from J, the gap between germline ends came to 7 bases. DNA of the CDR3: TGTGCCAGCAGGCAGGGCAACACTGAAGCTTTCTTT. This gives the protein CASRQGNTEAFF.

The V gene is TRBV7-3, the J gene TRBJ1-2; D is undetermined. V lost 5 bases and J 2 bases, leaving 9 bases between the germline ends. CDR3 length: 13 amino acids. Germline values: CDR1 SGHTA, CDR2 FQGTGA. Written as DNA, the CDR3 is TGTGCCAGCAGCCTCGACGGGAACTATGGCTACACCTTC. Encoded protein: CASSLDGNYGYTF.

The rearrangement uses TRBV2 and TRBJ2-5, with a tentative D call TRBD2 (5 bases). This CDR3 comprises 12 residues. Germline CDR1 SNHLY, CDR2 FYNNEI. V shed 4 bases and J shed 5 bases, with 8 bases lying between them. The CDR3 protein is CASSGEGETQYF. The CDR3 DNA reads TGTGCCAGCAGTGGTGAGGGTGAGACCCAGTACTTC.

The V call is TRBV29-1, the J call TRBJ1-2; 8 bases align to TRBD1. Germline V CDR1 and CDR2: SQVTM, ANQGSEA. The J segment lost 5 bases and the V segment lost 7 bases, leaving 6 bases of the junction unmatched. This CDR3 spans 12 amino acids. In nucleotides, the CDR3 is TGCAGCGCCGCCGGGACAGGTTATGGCTACACCTTC. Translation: CSAAGTGYGYTF.

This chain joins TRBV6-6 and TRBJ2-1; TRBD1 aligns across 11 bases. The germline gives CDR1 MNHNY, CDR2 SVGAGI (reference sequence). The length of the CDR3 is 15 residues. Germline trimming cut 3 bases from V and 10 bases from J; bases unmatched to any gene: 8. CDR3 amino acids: CASSYPGTGGREQFF. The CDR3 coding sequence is TGTGCCAGCAGTTATCCGGGGACAGGGGGGCGGGAGCAGTTCTTC.